This record looks at one TCR beta chain sequence and its context. Its antigen is still unknown. The V gene's germline CDR1 is SGHRS and CDR2 YFSETQ. V was pared by 0 bases and J by 8 bases, with 14 bases between. CDR3 length equals 14 residues. These data belong to a study of cytomegalovirus exposure and HLA in healthy donors. Study outcomes and limitations: Published work reported that the classifier diagnosed cytomegalovirus status with high specificity and sensitivity. TCR clusters originating in the first cohort tended to co-occur in the approximately 130 validation repertoires, according to a later analysis. The dataset shows that most TCR sequences were rare, while some public TCRs occurred in many donors.

Sequencing was performed with immunoSEQ multiplex PCR; in TCRdb, only in-frame clones are kept and a portion is missing. Among 150,000 to 200,000 clones, around 96% were seen once, and the ten largest hold about 0.89%. Separate from the roughly 700-subject first cohort was the approximately 130-subject validation cohort, to which the donors belonged. This rearrangement joins TRBV5-1 to TRBJ1-2, with D perhaps matching TRBD1 (5 bases). The sample comprised PBMCs. The source of this sequence is a woman younger than 30 in good health and CMV-seronegative. CDR3 loop: CASSLGPGEIGYTF. The CDR3 DNA follows: TGCGCCAGCAGCTTGGGCCCGGGGGAGATCGGCTACACCTTC.